This T cell receptor beta chain is drawn from a study of cytomegalovirus exposure and HLA in healthy donors. Overall study results and limits: Later on, an analysis tied about 17,000 TCR beta sequences to HLA alleles at 0.05 false discovery rate. About 87% or about 30% of the time was how often most TCR beta V segments were productive, according to an earlier analysis.

This clone was counted only a few times. What it recognizes is unknown. The germline V gene encodes CDR1 SGHTA and CDR2 FQGNSA. The CDR3 contains 11 residues. V was trimmed by 8 bases and J by 7 bases, leaving 9 bases between them. Use of 60 Vbeta and 13 Jbeta primers characterized the PCR. Profiling relied on immunoSEQ multiplex PCR, and the TCRdb table lists in-frame clones only, not all of them. The table has approximately 110,000 clones, over 60% seen once. This receptor was taken from a woman in her forties in good health and CMV-seropositive. The chain recombines TRBV7-2 with TRBJ2-1, with a possible D match to TRBD2 (6 bases). Sequenced material: PBMCs. The CDR3 nucleotides are TGTGCCAGCGGGGGGTTTAATGAGCAGTTCTTC. The encoded protein is CASGGFNEQFF.